This entry concerns a single T cell receptor beta chain. Authors' processing steps: Nucleated cell counts were estimated from reference gene primer amplification. Assay: immunoSEQ multiplex PCR; the TCRdb copy retains only in-frame clones and omits some. V and J calls plus clone size are reproduced from that table; the DNA served to infer D and trimming. Here the sample spans about 73,000 clones, around 80% being singletons. The record originates from a study of blood T cell repertoires in COVID-19. Across the whole study: The United States, Italy and Spain were the sources of the acute and convalescent COVID-19 samples. From T cells, B-cell-depleted T cells, or PBMCs came the material, which was cDNA or gDNA.

Trimming took 7 bases from V and 5 from J; bases not matched to a gene: 8. The CDR3 is 14 residues long. Germline V lookup: CDR1 MNHEY, CDR2 SMNVEV (reference sequence). J is TRBJ2-1 and V is TRBV27, with 7 positions matching TRBD1. This TCR was recovered from a middle-aged man with active COVID-19. Material: peripheral blood. CDR3 sequence reads: CASTQTGQDNEQFF. CDR3 coding DNA: TGTGCCAGCACCCAGACAGGGCAGGACAATGAGCAGTTCTTC.